This T cell receptor beta chain was retrieved from a study of shared clonotypes between healthy human individuals (dated by TCRdb to the early 2020s). A note on the overall study: The cohort included three men and a couple of women between 18 and 49 years of age. To increase sequencing depth and limit assay-specific biases, TCR repertoire library preparation and sequencing were carried out by different laboratories using diverse techniques. Each donor's leukapheresis produced roughly between about 0.9 and 9.5 billion PBMCs. To estimate repertoire size and how much clonotypes are shared between individuals, the study performed deep sequencing of blood TCR repertoires from about five healthy adults. For each donor, CD4 naive and CD4 memory were each run on three plates, CD8 naive on two plates, and CD8 memory on one plate.

CD8 naive samples were obtained by positive selection for CCR7 among CD45RO-negative cells, yielding a CD45RA+CCR7+ population from which TemRA cells were excluded. The donors were healthy, HIV-negative adults who had no recently reported acute infections or vaccinations. Every donor was a Caucasian adult residing in Nashville, Tennessee, USA. Blood was collected by leukapheresis, and PBMCs were isolated by Ficoll-Histopaque density gradient centrifugation and then cryopreserved in liquid nitrogen vapor phase. Analytical flow cytometry was used to check the purity and quantity of every magnetically sorted T cell population. From each sorted fraction, genomic DNA was isolated and quantified by UV absorbance on a Nanodrop 2000c. Using the deep immunoSEQ assay, TCR CDR3 regions were amplified from genomic DNA by multiplex PCR. Extracted genomic DNA from each cell subset was spread evenly across all wells of several immunoSEQ 96-well plates, with each plate serving as a replicate. For sorted subsets, around 0.2 ug genomic DNA, equal to about 30,000 T cell genomes, was loaded into each replicate PCR. The purified libraries were quantified using a Qubit 3.0 fluorometer, sized with a Bioanalyzer 2100, and then quantified again using the KAPA Library Quantification kit. Every immunoSEQ 96-well plate was sequenced on a dedicated single-read 150-cycle Illumina NextSeq 550 flow cell. Turning to the authors' computational methods: Because the immunoSEQ output included only junctional sequences and no quality scores, the filtering could not be the same as the filtering used for full-length reads. To assign V/J genes and CDR3, sequences were annotated against IMGT germline references using PyIR, a Python wrapper for IgBLAST v1.9. Reads were filtered out if the reads had weak V/J assignments (E-value above 1e-6), no CDR3, stop codons, out-of-frame junctions, or ambiguous translated residues. A V3J clonotype was defined by an identical inferred V gene, J gene, and CDR3 amino acid sequence. Percentage overlap between repertoires was computed as shared unique clonotypes divided by the size of the smaller repertoire. Richness of each repertoire was evaluated using RTK rarefaction, the Chao1 estimator, and Recon v2.1 estimates of unobserved clonotypes. Generation probabilities were computed with OLGA for all TCRbeta clonotypes obtained by the gDNA method from a handful of donors. TCRdb obtained this table from immuneACCESS and retained in-frame rearrangements with V and J assigned. These tables miss some clones; where compared with another copy, unresolved V genes account for less than half of the shortfall, and the remainder is unexplained. D and trimming come from the DNA, and the V and J calls and clone size come from that table. The sample table records some 2 million clones; about 95% of these occur just once. In total, the top ten clones hold 0.9% to 1.4% of the sample.

Notes on this clone: The clone's antigen remains unknown. No base qualities exist here, and no much larger clone lies one base off it.

Summary of the overall study and its limitations: Incomplete sequencing was indicated by rarefaction of sorted-subset datasets, despite the large sequencing depth. Pairwise subsampling led to the expectation that sequencing depth would affect the degree of clonotype sharing among donors. Because the study included only a small number of donors, the genetic and exposure-history diversity represented was limited. Larger estimated clonotype richness was generally found for naive subsets than for memory subsets. Sampling was restricted to blood, and TCR repertoires in tissue are likely to differ from TCR repertoires in blood. Higher generation probabilities were observed for clonotypes shared by all four sorted-subset donors than for non-shared clonotypes. When several donors were compared, the shared fraction of clonotypes was about 5.4% for naive CD4, more than 3% for naive CD8, about 2.4% for memory CD4, and 0.35% to 0.5% for memory CD8.

The CDR1 and CDR2 encoded by the germline V gene are MGHDK and SYGVNS. The CDR3 runs 17 amino acids, cysteine and phenylalanine included. Just the 51-base CDR3 DNA is kept, in frame starting at base 1. The rearranged segments are TRBV25-1 and TRBJ2-5; the D gene is tentatively TRBD1 or TRBD2, each matching 5 bases. The J call is in doubt because the DNA end fits TRBJ2-7 better. Sequenced: naive CD8+ T cells sorted from blood. The meaning of the sample's cell subset or site label: CD45RA+CCR7+. This clonotype was obtained from a man aged 18 to 35 in good health. CDR3 loop: CASSESDPGTDSYEQYF. The nucleotide sequence is TGTGCCAGCAGTGAATCGGACCCTGGGACGGATTCCTACGAGCAGTACTTC.